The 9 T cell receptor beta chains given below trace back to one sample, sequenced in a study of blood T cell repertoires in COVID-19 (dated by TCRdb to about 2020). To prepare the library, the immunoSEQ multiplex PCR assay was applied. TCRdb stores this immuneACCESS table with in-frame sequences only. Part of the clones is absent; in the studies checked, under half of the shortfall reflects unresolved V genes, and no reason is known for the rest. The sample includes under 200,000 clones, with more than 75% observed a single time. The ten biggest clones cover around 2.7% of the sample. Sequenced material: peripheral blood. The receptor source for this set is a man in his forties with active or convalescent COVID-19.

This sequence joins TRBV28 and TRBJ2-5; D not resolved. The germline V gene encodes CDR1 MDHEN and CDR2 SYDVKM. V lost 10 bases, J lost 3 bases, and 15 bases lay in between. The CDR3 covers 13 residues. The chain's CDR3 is CATPPVVKETQYF. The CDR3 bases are TGTGCCACCCCTCCGGTAGTGAAAGAGACCCAGTACTTC.

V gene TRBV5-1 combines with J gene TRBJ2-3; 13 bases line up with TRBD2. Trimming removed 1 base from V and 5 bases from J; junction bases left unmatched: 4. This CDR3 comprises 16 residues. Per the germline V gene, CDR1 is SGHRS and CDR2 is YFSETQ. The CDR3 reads CASSLTLAGGLDTQYF. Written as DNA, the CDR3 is TGCGCCAGCAGCTTGACACTAGCGGGGGGGCTAGATACGCAGTATTTT.

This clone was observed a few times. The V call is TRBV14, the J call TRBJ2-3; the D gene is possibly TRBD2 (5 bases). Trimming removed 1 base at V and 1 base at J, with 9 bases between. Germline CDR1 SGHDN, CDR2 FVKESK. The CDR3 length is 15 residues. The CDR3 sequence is CASSQGYGGTDTQYF. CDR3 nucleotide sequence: TGTGCCAGCAGCCAAGGGTACGGGGGCACAGATACGCAGTATTTT.

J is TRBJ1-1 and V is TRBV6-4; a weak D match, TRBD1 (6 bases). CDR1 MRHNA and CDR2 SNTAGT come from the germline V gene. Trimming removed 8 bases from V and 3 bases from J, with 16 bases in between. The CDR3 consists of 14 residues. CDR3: CASRPARTDTEAFF. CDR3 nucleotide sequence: TGTGCCAGCCGCCCGGCCCGGACAGACACTGAAGCTTTCTTT.

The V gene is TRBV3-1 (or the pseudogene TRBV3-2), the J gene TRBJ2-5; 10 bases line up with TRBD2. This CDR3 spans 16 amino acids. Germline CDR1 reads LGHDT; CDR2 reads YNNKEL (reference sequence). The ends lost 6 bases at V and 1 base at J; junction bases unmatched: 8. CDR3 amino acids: CASRTSGRHPQETQYF. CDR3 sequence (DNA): TGTGCCAGCAGGACTAGCGGGCGACATCCCCAAGAGACCCAGTACTTC.

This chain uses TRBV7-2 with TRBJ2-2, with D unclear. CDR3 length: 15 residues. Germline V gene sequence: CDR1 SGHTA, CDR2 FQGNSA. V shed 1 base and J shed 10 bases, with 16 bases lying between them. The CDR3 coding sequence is TGTGCCAGCAGCTTAGGGTTGACTCTCTCTAAGGAGCTGTTTTTT. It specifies CASSLGLTLSKELFF.

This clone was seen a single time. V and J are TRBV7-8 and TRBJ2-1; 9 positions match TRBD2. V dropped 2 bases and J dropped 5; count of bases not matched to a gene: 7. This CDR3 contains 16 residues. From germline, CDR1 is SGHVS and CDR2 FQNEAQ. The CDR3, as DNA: TGTGCCAGCAGCTTAAGGCGGGGGGGCTCGAACAATGAGCAGTTCTTC. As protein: CASSLRRGGSNNEQFF.

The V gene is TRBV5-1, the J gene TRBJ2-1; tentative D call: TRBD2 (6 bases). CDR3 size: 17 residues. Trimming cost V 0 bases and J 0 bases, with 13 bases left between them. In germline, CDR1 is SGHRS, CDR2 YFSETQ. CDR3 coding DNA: TGCGCCAGCAGCTTGGGGGGCGGCGGGGACTCCTACAATGAGCAGTTCTTC. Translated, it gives CASSLGGGGDSYNEQFF.

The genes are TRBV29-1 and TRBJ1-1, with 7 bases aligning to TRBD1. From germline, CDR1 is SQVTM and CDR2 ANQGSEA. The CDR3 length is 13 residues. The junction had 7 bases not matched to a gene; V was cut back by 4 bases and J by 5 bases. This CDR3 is CSVARQGRTEAFF. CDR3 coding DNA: TGCAGCGTTGCTCGACAGGGTAGGACTGAAGCTTTCTTT.